This T cell receptor beta chain derives from a study of glioma-infiltrating T cells. Per the germline V gene, CDR1 is SGHNT and CDR2 is YYREEE (reference sequence). V lost 3 bases, J lost 3 bases, and 4 bases lay in between. This CDR3 comprises 12 residues. The iRepertoire nested amplicon-rescue multiplex PCR amplified TCR alpha and beta CDR3s from RNA. TCRdb re-derived calls from the multiplex PCR reads in MiXCR, one entry per CDR3 protein. The sample yields over 100,000 distinct CDR3 sequences, less than 30% seen once. This clonotype has a count of ten or more. The V gene is TRBV5-4, the J gene TRBJ1-5, with D unresolved. Sequences were obtained from glioma tissue, nonneoplastic brain tissue, or PBMCs (not recorded which). This clonotype was sampled from a human donor with low-grade glioma or glioblastoma, undergoing nonglioma brain surgery, or in good health (not recorded which). The CDR3 DNA reads TGTGCCAGCAGCTGGGACAATCAGCCCCAGCATTTT. It specifies CASSWDNQPQHF.